One and the same sample provided the 28 T cell receptor beta chains below, sequenced in a study of cytomegalovirus exposure and HLA in healthy donors. The PCR ran on 60 Vbeta and 13 Jbeta primers. Sequenced by immunoSEQ multiplex PCR; TCRdb stores in-frame clones only, minus some. This sample has approximately 200,000 clones, with roughly 85% found just once. The sequenced sample consisted of PBMCs. The receptors stem from a man younger than 35 in good health and CMV-seronegative.

The V call is TRBV7-9, the J call TRBJ1-1, with a tentative D call TRBD1 (5 bases). The CDR3 covers 13 residues. Germline V gives CDR1 SEHNR, CDR2 FQNEAQ (reference sequence). V dropped 1 base and J dropped 10 bases, with 13 bases sitting between them. The CDR3 protein is CASSLEGAGGAFF. The CDR3 coding sequence is TGTGCCAGCAGCTTAGAGGGCGCCGGGGGAGCTTTCTTT.

The chain links TRBV9 to TRBJ1-6; TRBD1 agrees at 8 bases. The CDR3 runs 17 residues. Trimming cost V 0 bases and J 9 bases; bases outside gene matches: 11. CDR1 and CDR2 from the germline V gene are SGDLS and YYNGEE. The CDR3 DNA reads TGTGCCAGCAGCGTAGACCTTGCGGACAGGGTAGTTTCACCCCTCCACTTT. It is translated as CASSVDLADRVVSPLHF.

This chain's CDR3 is CASMGGTYEQYF. CDR3 nucleotide sequence: TGCGCCAGCATGGGGGGGACCTACGAGCAGTACTTC. The chain combines TRBV4-1 with TRBJ2-7; TRBD2 matches 7 bases. CDR3 length: 12 residues. V lost 7 bases to trimming and J lost 2 bases; unmatched junction nucleotides: 2. From germline, CDR1 is MGHRA and CDR2 YSYEKL.

The rearrangement uses TRBV28 and TRBJ1-1; D might be TRBD1 (6 bases). V was cut by 5 bases and J by 6 bases, with 19 bases left in between. This CDR3 region has 15 residues. Per germline, CDR1 MDHEN and CDR2 SYDVKM. The CDR3 loop is CASSLTAGVDPEAFF. CDR3 nucleotide sequence: TGTGCCAGCAGTCTTACGGCAGGGGTAGATCCTGAAGCTTTCTTT.

Note on this clone: At one boundary the junction diverges from the germline segment, which might be a read error. The chain recombines TRBV6-6 with TRBJ1-1, with D possibly TRBD1 on 5 matching bases. The germline V gene has CDR1 MNHNY and CDR2 SVGAGI (reference sequence). This CDR3 is 14 amino acids long. CDR3 bases: TGTGCCAGCAGTTACTCGGAGGGGAACGCTGAAGCTTTCTTT. It encodes CASSYSEGNAEAFF.

The chain carries TRBV5-1 and TRBJ2-5; 7 bases fit TRBD2. The V gene's germline CDR1 is SGHRS and CDR2 YFSETQ. The CDR3 totals 15 residues. J was trimmed by 2 bases and V by 0 bases; bases with no gene match: 4. CDR3 in amino acids: CASSLGSGTQETQYF. CDR3 nucleotides: TGCGCCAGCAGCTTGGGGAGCGGGACGCAAGAGACCCAGTACTTC.

J is TRBJ1-1 and V is TRBV15; 8 nucleotides match TRBD1. CDR3 length: 16 residues. Germline assignment: CDR1 LNHNV and CDR2 YYDKDF (reference sequence). J was trimmed by 0 bases and V by 4 bases; bases with no gene match: 7. The chain's CDR3 is CATSTAGTGMNTEAFF. Written as DNA, the CDR3 is TGTGCCACCAGCACTGCAGGGACAGGAATGAACACTGAAGCTTTCTTT.

The chain combines TRBV5-1 with TRBJ2-2; perhaps TRBD1 as D (6 bases). The ends were cut back, 4 bases at V and 3 bases at J, with 10 bases in the middle. The CDR3 runs 14 residues. Germline V gives CDR1 SGHRS, CDR2 YFSETQ. The CDR3 DNA reads TGCGCCAGCAGCGGGGGCCAAGACACCGGGGAGCTGTTTTTT. This gives the protein CASSGGQDTGELFF. The full variable domain, completed using reference TRBV5-1 and TRBJ2-2, is KAGVTQTPRYLIKTRGQQVTLSCSPISGHRSVSWYQQTPGQGLQFLFEYFSETQRNKGNFPGRFSGRQFSNSRSEMNVSTLELGDSALYLCASSGGQDTGELFFGEGSRLTVL.

This rearrangement joins TRBV6-4 to TRBJ1-1; unclear D gene. The V and J ends lost 3 bases and 1 base respectively, with 6 bases between them. CDR3 length: 13 residues. The germline CDR1 and CDR2 sequences are MRHNA and SNTAGT. CDR3 sequence (DNA): TGTGCCAGCAGTGAAAGAGAGAACACTGAAGCTTTCTTT. Protein product: CASSERENTEAFF.

The V call is TRBV5-4, the J call TRBJ1-1; 8 bases are a match to TRBD1. CDR1 is SGHNT and CDR2 is YYREEE in the germline V gene (reference sequence). The length of the CDR3 is 15 residues. Trimming cost V 4 bases and J 0 bases; bases outside gene matches: 5. The CDR3 sequence: CASSRPDRVNTEAFF. The DNA of the CDR3 is TGTGCCAGCAGCCGCCCGGACAGGGTGAACACTGAAGCTTTCTTT.

The genes are TRBV5-4 and TRBJ2-2, with 8 bases aligning to TRBD1. V gave up 2 bases and J gave up 2 bases; unmatched junction bases: 2. This CDR3 is built from 15 residues. CDR1 SGHNT and CDR2 YYREEE come from the germline V gene (reference sequence). The CDR3 reads CASSFGQGNTGELFF. The CDR3 DNA follows: TGTGCCAGCAGCTTCGGACAGGGAAACACCGGGGAGCTGTTTTTT.

The chain links TRBV2 to TRBJ2-5; D not certain. This CDR3 spans 13 amino acids. Per the germline V gene, CDR1 is SNHLY and CDR2 is FYNNEI. The V end lost 3 bases, the J end lost 5 bases, and 10 bases lay between the germline ends. The CDR3 nucleotides are TGTGCCAGCAGTGAGGCCGTGCGGGAGACCCAGTACTTC. It is translated as CASSEAVRETQYF.

The J gene is TRBJ2-3, the V gene TRBV25-1, with 9 nucleotides matching TRBD1. Germline CDR1 is MGHDK and CDR2 is SYGVNS. V dropped 5 bases and J dropped 4; count of bases not matched to a gene: 4. The CDR3 consists of 14 residues. As DNA, the CDR3 is TGTGCCAGCAGTCCCCGGACAGGGGCAGATACGCAGTATTTT. It is translated as CASSPRTGADTQYF.

CDR3 sequence reads: CASSRDSYEQYF. In DNA form, the CDR3 reads TGTGCCAGCAGCCGGGACTCCTACGAGCAGTACTTC. The chain joins TRBV5-6 to TRBJ2-7, with D possibly matching TRBD2 (5 bases). The V end lost 4 bases, the J end lost 0 bases, and 5 bases lay between the germline ends. Germline V gene data show CDR1 as SGHDT and CDR2 as YYEEEE. This CDR3 is built from 12 residues.

The rearrangement joins TRBV7-2 to TRBJ1-6, with D possibly matching TRBD1 (5 bases). Per the germline V gene, CDR1 is SGHTA and CDR2 is FQGNSA. The V end lost 1 base, the J end lost 5 bases, and 12 bases lay between the germline ends. The CDR3 totals 16 residues. For the CDR3, the DNA is TGTGCCAGCAGCTTAGGATCCCCAGGGAATAATTCACCCCTCCACTTT. It yields the protein CASSLGSPGNNSPLHF. The full variable domain, its missing parts supplied by reference TRBV7-2 and TRBJ1-6, is GAGVSQSPSNKVTEKGKDVELRCDPISGHTALYWYRQSLGQGLEFLIYFQGNSAPDKSGLPSDRFSAERTGGSVSTLTIQRTQQEDSAVYLCASSLGSPGNNSPLHFGNGTRLTVT.

The rearrangement links TRBV5-4 to TRBJ1-3; tentative D call: TRBD1 (6 bases). The CDR3 has 15 amino acids. From germline, CDR1 is SGHNT and CDR2 YYREEE (reference sequence). V shed 0 bases and J shed 4 bases, with 11 bases lying between them. The CDR3 bases are TGTGCCAGCAGCTTGGACTGGGACATCGGAAACACCATATATTTT. Translated, it gives CASSLDWDIGNTIYF.

V usage is TRBV6-5 and J usage is TRBJ2-1, with 11 bases matching TRBD2. The CDR3 loop spans 15 amino acids. J lost 7 bases, V lost 2 bases, and 4 bases had no gene match. Germline assignment: CDR1 MNHEY and CDR2 SVGAGI. DNA for the CDR3: TGTGCCAGCAGTTACACTAGCGGGAGTAATAATGAGCAGTTCTTC. Its translation: CASSYTSGSNNEQFF.

The chain couples TRBV15 to TRBJ1-1, with D perhaps matching TRBD1 (5 bases). Germline-derived CDR1 and CDR2 are LNHNV and YYDKDF (reference sequence). The CDR3 spans 16 residues. Trimming took 0 bases from V and 7 from J, leaving 18 bases between them. For the CDR3, the DNA is TGTGCCACCAGCAGAGATGGGCCAGGGATGGTTGGTGAAGCTTTCTTT. Its translation: CATSRDGPGMVGEAFF.

V gene TRBV19 combines with J gene TRBJ2-1; tentatively, D is TRBD2 (6 bases). This CDR3 has 14 amino acids. V lost 4 bases and J 4 bases, leaving 11 bases between the germline ends. CDR1 is LNHDA, CDR2 SQIVND, per germline (reference sequence). The CDR3: CASSTQRVYNEQFF. Written as DNA, the CDR3 is TGTGCCAGTAGTACTCAGCGGGTTTACAATGAGCAGTTCTTC.

This chain connects TRBV19 to TRBJ1-2; 9 nucleotides line up with TRBD1. V lost 4 bases and J lost 3; bases outside the gene matches: 6. CDR3 length equals 15 residues. Germline lookup yields CDR1 LNHDA and CDR2 SQIVND (reference sequence). In nucleotides, the CDR3 is TGTGCCAGTAGTACCCAGGACAGGGGAGACTATGGCTACACCTTC. This codes for CASSTQDRGDYGYTF.

The gene calls are TRBV6-5 and TRBJ2-3, with 8 positions matching TRBD1. The germline gives CDR1 MNHEY, CDR2 SVGAGI. V trimming: 2 bases; J trimming: 6 bases; junction bases outside the gene matches: 7. The CDR3 runs 15 residues. The DNA of the CDR3 is TGTGCCAGCAGTTACGGCAGGCAGGGGGCGGATACGCAGTATTTT. Protein sequence: CASSYGRQGADTQYF.

The gene calls are TRBV5-6 and TRBJ2-7; TRBD2 aligns across 14 bases. With 2 bases clipped from V and 13 bases from J, the junction kept 8 bases outside the gene matches. Germline V gene lookup returns CDR1 SGHDT and CDR2 YYEEEE. There are 14 residues in the CDR3. DNA of the CDR3: TGTGCCAGCAGCTTAGGGACTAGCGGGAGTTGGTTCTACTTC. Translated: CASSLGTSGSWFYF.

The J gene is TRBJ2-7, the V gene TRBV2; D perhaps matches TRBD1 (6 bases). CDR1 SNHLY and CDR2 FYNNEI come from the germline V gene. CDR3 length: 13 amino acids. With 4 bases removed from V and 4 bases from J, the gap between germline ends came to 11 bases. The chain's CDR3 is CASSGNRAYEQYF. The CDR3 region has the DNA TGTGCCAGCAGTGGGAACAGGGCGTACGAGCAGTACTTC.

The V call is TRBV6-1, the J call TRBJ2-7; D perhaps matches TRBD1 (5 bases). V was cut by 5 bases and J by 5 bases, with 16 bases left in between. The CDR3 is made up of 14 amino acids. Germline assignment: CDR1 MNHNS and CDR2 SASEGT. The CDR3 loop reads CASSSTGSRDEQYF. In DNA, the CDR3 is TGTGCCAGCAGTTCCACAGGTTCTCGGGACGAGCAGTACTTC.

J is TRBJ2-7 and V is TRBV27; 12 bases are shared with TRBD2. Germline V lookup: CDR1 MNHEY, CDR2 SMNVEV (reference sequence). The CDR3 length is 15 residues. J lost 3 bases, V lost 5 bases, and 5 bases had no gene match. Here the CDR3 DNA reads TGTGCCAGCAGTGAAACTAGCGGGGGGAGCTACGAGCAGTACTTC. Residues: CASSETSGGSYEQYF.

V is TRBV6-5 and J is TRBJ2-5, with TRBD1 identical over 9 bases. In germline, CDR1 is MNHEY, CDR2 SVGAGI. The CDR3 has 14 amino acids. Losses at the gene ends were 5 bases for V and 4 bases for J; bases not matched to a gene: 5. This chain's CDR3 is CASSRTGGLETQYF. CDR3 in DNA: TGTGCCAGCAGTCGAACAGGGGGCCTAGAGACCCAGTACTTC.

CDR3 protein: CASSGRGGTGSGEQYF. CDR3 nucleotides: TGTGCCAGCAGCGGCCGCGGCGGGACAGGGTCTGGCGAGCAGTACTTC. The chain couples TRBV9 to TRBJ2-7; 9 bases align to TRBD1. CDR1 and CDR2 from the germline V gene are SGDLS and YYNGEE. The CDR3 runs 16 residues. With V trimmed by 3 bases and J by 6 bases, 13 bases remained unmatched.

The CDR3: CASGGGFNQPQHF. CDR3 DNA sequence: TGTGCCAGCGGGGGAGGCTTTAATCAGCCCCAGCATTTT. This sequence joins TRBV7-2 and TRBJ1-5, with a possible D match to TRBD1 (5 bases). The CDR3 is 13 amino acids. CDR1 and CDR2 from the germline V gene are SGHTA and FQGNSA. With 8 bases removed from V and 4 bases from J, the gap between germline ends came to 12 bases.